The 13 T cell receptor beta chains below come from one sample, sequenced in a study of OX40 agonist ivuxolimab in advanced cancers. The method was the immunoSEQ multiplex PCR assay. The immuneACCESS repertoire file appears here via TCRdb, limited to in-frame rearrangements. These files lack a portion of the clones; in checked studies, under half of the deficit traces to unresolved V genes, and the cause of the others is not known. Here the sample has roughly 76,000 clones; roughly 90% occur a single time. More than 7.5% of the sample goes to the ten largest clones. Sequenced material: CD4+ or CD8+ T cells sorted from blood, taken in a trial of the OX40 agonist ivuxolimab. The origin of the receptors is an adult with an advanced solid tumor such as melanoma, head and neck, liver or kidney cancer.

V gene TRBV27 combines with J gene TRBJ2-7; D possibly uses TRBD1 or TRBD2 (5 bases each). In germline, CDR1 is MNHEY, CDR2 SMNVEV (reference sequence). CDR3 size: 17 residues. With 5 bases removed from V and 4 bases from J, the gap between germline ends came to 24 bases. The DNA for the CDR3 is TGTGCCAGCAGTGGGGACCCAATTACCCACCCCCGATACGAGCAGTACTTC. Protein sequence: CASSGDPITHPRYEQYF.

In nucleotides, the CDR3 is TGTGCCAGCAGCGACCCTAATGGGGCCAACGTCCTGACTTTC. Protein: CASSDPNGANVLTF. The V gene is TRBV9, the J gene TRBJ2-6; D remains ambiguous. This CDR3 is 14 amino acids long. In germline, CDR1 is SGDLS, CDR2 YYNGEE. The V and J ends lost 3 bases and 3 bases respectively, with 7 bases between them. Complete variable domain (other parts from reference TRBV9 and TRBJ2-6): DSGVTQTPKHLITATGQRVTLRCSPRSGDLSVYWYQQSLDQGLQFLIQYYNGEERAKGNILERFSAQQFPDLHSELNLSSLELGDSALYFCASSDPNGANVLTFGAGSRLTVL.

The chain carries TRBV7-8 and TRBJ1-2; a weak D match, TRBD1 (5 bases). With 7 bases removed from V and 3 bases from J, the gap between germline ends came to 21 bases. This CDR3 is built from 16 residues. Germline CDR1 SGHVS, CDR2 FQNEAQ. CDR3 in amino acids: CASTLSAGPADYGYTF. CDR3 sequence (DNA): TGTGCCAGCACCCTTTCGGCGGGGCCGGCTGACTATGGCTACACCTTC.

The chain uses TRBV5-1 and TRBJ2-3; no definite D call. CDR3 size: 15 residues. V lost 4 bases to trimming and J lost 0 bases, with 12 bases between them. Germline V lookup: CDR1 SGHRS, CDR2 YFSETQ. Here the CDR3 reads CASSERWGSTDTQYF. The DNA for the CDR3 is TGCGCCAGCAGCGAGCGATGGGGTAGCACAGATACGCAGTATTTT.

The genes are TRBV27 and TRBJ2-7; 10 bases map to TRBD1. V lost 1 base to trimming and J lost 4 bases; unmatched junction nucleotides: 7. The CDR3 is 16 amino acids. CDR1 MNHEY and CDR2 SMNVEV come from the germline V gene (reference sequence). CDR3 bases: TGTGCCAGCAGTTTATTAACGGGACAGGGGTATTACGAGCAGTACTTC. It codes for CASSLLTGQGYYEQYF.

The CDR3 DNA reads TGTGCCAGCAGTGAAACAGGGATGACCACAGATACGCAGTATTTT. It encodes CASSETGMTTDTQYF. The chain uses TRBV2 and TRBJ2-3; D is perhaps TRBD1 (6 bases). CDR1 and CDR2 (germline): SNHLY, FYNNEI. The CDR3 runs to 15 residues. Between the trimmed V and J ends, which lost 2 bases and 2 bases, there was a span of 11 bases. The full variable domain, rest sourced from reference TRBV2 and TRBJ2-3, is EPEVTQTPSHQVTQMGQEVILRCVPISNHLYFYWYRQILGQKVEFLVSFYNNEISEKSEIFDDQFSVERPDGSNFTLKIRSTKLEDSAMYFCASSETGMTTDTQYFGPGTRLTVL.

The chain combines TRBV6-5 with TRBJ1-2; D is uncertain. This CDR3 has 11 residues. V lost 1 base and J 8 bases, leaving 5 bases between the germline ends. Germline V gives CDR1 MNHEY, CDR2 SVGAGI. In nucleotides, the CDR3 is TGTGCCAGCAGTTACTTTCGAGGCTACACCTTC. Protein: CASSYFRGYTF.

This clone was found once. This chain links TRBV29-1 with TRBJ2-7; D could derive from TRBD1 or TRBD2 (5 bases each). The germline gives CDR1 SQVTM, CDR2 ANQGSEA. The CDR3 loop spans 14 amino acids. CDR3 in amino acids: CSAVQGTHPGEQYF. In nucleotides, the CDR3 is TGCAGTGCGGTCCAGGGTACACACCCGGGGGAGCAGTACTTC.

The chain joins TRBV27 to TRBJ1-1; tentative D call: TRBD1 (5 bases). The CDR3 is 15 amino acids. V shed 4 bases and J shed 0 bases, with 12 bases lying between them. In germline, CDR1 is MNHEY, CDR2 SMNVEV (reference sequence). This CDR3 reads CASSSRQLMNTEAFF. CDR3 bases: TGTGCCAGCAGTTCTCGACAGCTTATGAACACTGAAGCTTTCTTT.

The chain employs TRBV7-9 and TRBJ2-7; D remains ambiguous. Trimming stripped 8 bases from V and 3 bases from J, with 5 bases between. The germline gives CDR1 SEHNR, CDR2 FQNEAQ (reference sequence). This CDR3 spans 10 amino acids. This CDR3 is CASGVYEQYF. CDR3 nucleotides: TGTGCCAGCGGGGTCTACGAGCAGTACTTC.

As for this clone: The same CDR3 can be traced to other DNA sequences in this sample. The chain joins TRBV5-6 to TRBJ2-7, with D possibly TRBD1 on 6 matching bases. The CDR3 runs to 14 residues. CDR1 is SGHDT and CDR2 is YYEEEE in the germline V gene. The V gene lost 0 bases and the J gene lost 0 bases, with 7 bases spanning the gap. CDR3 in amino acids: CASSLGTASYEQYF. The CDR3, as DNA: TGTGCCAGCAGCTTGGGGACAGCCTCCTACGAGCAGTACTTC. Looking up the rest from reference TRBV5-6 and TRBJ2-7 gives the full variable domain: DAGVTQSPTHLIKTRGQQVTLRCSPKSGHDTVSWYQQALGQGPQFIFQYYEEEERQRGNFPDRFSGHQFPNYSSELNVNALLLGDSALYLCASSLGTASYEQYFGPGTRLTVT.

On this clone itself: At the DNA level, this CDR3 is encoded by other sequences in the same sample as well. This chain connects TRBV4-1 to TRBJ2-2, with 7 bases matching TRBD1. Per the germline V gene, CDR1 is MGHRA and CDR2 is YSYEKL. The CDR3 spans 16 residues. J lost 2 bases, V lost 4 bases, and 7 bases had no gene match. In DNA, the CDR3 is TGCGCCAGCAGCCCCTCAGGGGGTGTCAACACCGGGGAGCTGTTTTTT. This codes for CASSPSGGVNTGELFF.

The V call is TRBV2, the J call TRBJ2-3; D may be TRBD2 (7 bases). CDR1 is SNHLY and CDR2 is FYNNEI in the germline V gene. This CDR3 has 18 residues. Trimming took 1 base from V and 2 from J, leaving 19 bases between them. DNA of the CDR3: TGTGCCAGCAGTGAAGGTGTAAGAAGGGGGGGGATCACAGATACGCAGTATTTT. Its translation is CASSEGVRRGGITDTQYF.